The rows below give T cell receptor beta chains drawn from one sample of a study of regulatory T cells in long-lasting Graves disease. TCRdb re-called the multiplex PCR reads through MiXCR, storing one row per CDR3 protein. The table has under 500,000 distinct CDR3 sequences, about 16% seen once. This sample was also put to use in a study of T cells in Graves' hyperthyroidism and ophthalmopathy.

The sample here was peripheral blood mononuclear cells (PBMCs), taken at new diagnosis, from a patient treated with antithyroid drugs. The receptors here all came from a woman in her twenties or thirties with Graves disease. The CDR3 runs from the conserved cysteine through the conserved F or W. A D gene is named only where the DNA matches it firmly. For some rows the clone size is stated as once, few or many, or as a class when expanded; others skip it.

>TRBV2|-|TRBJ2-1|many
CASRLGLNNEQFF
TGTGCCAGCAGGCTCGGACTGAACAATGAGCAGTTCTTC
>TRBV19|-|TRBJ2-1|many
CASSPIQLDNEQFF
TGTGCCAGTAGCCCGATCCAGTTGGACAATGAGCAGTTCTTC
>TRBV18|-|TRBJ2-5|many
CASSPPFSGEETQYF
TGTGCCAGCTCACCACCCTTCTCGGGGGAAGAGACCCAGTACTTC
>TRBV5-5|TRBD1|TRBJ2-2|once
CASSLDRQGYTGELFF
TGTGCCAGCAGCTTGGATAGACAGGGGTACACCGGGGAGCTGTTTTTT
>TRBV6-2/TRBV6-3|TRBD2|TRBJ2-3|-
CASRAGTSAYTQYF
TGTGCCAGCAGGGCCGGGACTAGCGCCTATACGCAGTATTTT
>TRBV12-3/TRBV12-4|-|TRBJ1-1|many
CASSYDREAFF
TGTGCCAGCAGTTACGACAGAGAAGCTTTCTTT
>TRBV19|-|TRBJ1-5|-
CASSSGNWGNQPQHF
TGTGCCAGTAGTTCTGGTAACTGGGGCAATCAGCCCCAGCATTTT
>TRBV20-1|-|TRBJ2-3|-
CSAPLMDTQYF
TGCAGTGCTCCCCTTATGGATACGCAGTATTTT
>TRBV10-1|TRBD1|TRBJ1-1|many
CASSESTRGGTGAMNTEAFF
TGCGCCAGCAGTGAGTCGACTCGGGGAGGGACAGGGGCCATGAACACTGAAGCTTTCTTT
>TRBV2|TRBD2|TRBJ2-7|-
CASSEGLAGSEQYF
TGCGCCAGCAGTGAGGGACTAGCGGGATCCGAGCAGTACTTC
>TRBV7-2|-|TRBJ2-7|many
CASSSRDGYFYEQYF
TGTGCCAGCAGCTCCCGGGACGGCTACTTCTACGAGCAGTACTTC
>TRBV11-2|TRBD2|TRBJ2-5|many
CASSARGGGETQYF
TGTGCCAGCAGCGCCCGGGGGGGTGGAGAGACCCAGTACTTC
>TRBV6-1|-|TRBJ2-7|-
CASMARERDEQYF
TGTGCCAGCATGGCCAGGGAACGTGACGAGCAGTACTTC
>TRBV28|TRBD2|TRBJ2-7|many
CASSLVSGYPGGQYF
TGTGCCAGCAGTTTAGTCTCGGGCTACCCGGGGGGGCAGTACTTC
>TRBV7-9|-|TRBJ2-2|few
CASSYGLENTGELFF
TGTGCCAGCAGCTATGGACTGGAGAACACCGGGGAGCTGTTTTTT
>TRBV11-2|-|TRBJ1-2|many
CASSARRDYGYTF
TGTGCCAGCAGTGCTCGGAGGGACTATGGCTACACCTTC
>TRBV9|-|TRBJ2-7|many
CASSVGSEYEQYF
TGTGCCAGCAGCGTAGGATCGGAGTACGAGCAGTACTTC
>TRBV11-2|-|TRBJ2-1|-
CASSLFLGSTYNEQFF
TGTGCCAGCAGCTTATTTTTAGGGTCCACCTACAATGAGCAGTTCTTC
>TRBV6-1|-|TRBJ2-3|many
CASREGTDTQYF
TGTGCCAGCAGAGAGGGAACAGATACGCAGTATTTT
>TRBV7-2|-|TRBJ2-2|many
CASSLVRGTGELFF
TGTGCCAGCAGCCTAGTGAGAGGTACCGGGGAGCTGTTTTTT
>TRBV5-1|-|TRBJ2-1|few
CASSLDGGTQQFF
TGCGCCAGCAGCTTGGATGGGGGGACCCAGCAGTTCTTC
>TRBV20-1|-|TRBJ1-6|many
CSARSQGGSPLHF
TGCAGTGCTAGATCGCAGGGCGGTTCACCCCTCCACTTT
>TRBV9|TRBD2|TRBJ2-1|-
CASSVGFRRESLSEQFF
TGTGCCAGCAGCGTAGGCTTCCGGCGGGAGAGCCTCAGTGAGCAGTTCTTC
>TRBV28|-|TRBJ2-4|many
CASSGAHENIQYF
TGTGCCAGCAGCGGGGCCCACGAAAACATTCAGTACTTC